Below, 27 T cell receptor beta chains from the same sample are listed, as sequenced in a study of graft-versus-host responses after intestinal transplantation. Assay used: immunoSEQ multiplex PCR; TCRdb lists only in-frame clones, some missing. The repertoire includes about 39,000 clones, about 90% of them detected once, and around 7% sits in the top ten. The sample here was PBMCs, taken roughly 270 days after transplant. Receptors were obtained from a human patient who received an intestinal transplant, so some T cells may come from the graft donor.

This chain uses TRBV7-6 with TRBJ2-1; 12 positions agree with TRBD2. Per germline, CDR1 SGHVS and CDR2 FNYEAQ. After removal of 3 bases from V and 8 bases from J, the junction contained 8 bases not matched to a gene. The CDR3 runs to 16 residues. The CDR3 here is CASSLGLAGLGDEQFF. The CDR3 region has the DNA TGTGCCAGCAGCTTGGGACTAGCGGGTCTTGGGGATGAGCAGTTCTTC.

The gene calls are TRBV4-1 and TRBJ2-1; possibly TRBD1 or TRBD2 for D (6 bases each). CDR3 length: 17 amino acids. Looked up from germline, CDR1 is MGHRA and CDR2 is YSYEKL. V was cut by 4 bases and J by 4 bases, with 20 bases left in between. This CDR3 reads CASSLSSRGPAYNEQFF. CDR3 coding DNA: TGCGCCAGCAGCCTCAGTAGCCGGGGGCCGGCTTACAATGAGCAGTTCTTC.

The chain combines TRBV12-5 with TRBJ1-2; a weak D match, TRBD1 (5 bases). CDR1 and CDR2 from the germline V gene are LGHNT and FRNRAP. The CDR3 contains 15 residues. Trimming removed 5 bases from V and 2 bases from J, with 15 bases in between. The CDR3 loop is CASGRDSQFNYGYTF. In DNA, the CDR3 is TGTGCTAGTGGTCGCGACAGTCAGTTCAACTATGGCTACACCTTC.

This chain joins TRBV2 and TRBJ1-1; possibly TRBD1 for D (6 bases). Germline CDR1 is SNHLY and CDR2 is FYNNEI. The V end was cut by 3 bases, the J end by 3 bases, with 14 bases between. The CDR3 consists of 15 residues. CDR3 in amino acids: CASSDGRQGYTEAFF. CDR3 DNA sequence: TGTGCCAGCAGTGATGGGCGTCAGGGGTACACTGAAGCTTTCTTT.

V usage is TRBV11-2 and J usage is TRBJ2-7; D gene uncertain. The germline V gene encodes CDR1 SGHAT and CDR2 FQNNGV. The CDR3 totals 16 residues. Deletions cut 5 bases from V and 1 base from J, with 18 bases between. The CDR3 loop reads CASSPRGEILSYEQYF. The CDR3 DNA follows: TGTGCCAGCAGCCCTCGAGGCGAAATACTATCCTACGAGCAGTACTTC. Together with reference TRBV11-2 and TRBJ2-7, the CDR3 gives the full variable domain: EAGVAQSPRYKIIEKRQSVAFWCNPISGHATLYWYQQILGQGPKLLIQFQNNGVVDDSQLPKDRFSAERLKGVDSTLKIQPAKLEDSAVYLCASSPRGEILSYEQYFGPGTRLTVT.

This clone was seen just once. CDR3 residues: CASSRGGADEQFF. The CDR3 bases are TGCGCCAGCAGTCGGGGGGGCGCCGATGAGCAGTTCTTC. The chain recombines TRBV23-1 with TRBJ2-1; TRBD2 is a possible D gene (7 bases). TRBV23-1 is an open reading frame, and its role is uncertain. This CDR3 comprises 13 residues. V was shortened by 4 bases and J by 8 bases, with 12 bases between the two germline ends.

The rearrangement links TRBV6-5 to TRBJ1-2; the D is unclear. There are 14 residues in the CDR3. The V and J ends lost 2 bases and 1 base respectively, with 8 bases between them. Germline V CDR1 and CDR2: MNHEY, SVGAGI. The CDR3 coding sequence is TGTGCCAGCAGTTACGGAGCCGTTAACTATGGCTACACCTTC. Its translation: CASSYGAVNYGYTF.

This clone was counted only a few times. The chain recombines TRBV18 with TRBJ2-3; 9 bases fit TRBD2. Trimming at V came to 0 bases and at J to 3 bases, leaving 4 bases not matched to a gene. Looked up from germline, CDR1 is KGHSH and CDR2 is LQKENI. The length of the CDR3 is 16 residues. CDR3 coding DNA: TGTGCCAGCTCACCACCAGCGGGGGGCGGGACAGATACGCAGTATTTT. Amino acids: CASSPPAGGGTDTQYF.

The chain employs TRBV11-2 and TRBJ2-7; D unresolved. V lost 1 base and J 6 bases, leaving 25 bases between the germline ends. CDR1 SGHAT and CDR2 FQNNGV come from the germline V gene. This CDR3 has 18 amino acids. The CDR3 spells CASSLAPSQIVSLREQYF. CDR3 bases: TGTGCCAGCAGCTTAGCCCCGTCTCAGATTGTGTCTCTACGCGAGCAGTACTTC.

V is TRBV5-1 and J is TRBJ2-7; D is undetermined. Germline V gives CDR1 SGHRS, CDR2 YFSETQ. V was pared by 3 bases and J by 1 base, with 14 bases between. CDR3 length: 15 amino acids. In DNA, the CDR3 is TGCGCCAGCAGCTGGACGGGTGGAGTGTCCTACGAGCAGTACTTC. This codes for CASSWTGGVSYEQYF.

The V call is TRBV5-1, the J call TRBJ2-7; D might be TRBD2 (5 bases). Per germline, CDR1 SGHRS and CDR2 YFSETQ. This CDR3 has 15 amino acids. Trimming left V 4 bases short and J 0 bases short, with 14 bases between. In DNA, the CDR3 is TGCGCCAGCAGCCTCAGACCTGGGAGCTCCTACGAGCAGTACTTC. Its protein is CASSLRPGSSYEQYF. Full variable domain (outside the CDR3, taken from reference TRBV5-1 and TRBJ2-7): KAGVTQTPRYLIKTRGQQVTLSCSPISGHRSVSWYQQTPGQGLQFLFEYFSETQRNKGNFPGRFSGRQFSNSRSEMNVSTLELGDSALYLCASSLRPGSSYEQYFGPGTRLTVT.

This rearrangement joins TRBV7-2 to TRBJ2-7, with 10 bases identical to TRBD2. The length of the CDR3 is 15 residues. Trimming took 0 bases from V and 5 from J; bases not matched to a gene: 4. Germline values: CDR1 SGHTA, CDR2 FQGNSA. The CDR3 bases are TGTGCCAGCAGCTTAGCGGCTAGCGGGGGCCACGAGCAGTACTTC. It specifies CASSLAASGGHEQYF.

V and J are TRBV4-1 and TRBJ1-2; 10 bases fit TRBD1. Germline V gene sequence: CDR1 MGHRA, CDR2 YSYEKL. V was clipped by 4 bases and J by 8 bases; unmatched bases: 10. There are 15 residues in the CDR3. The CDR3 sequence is CASSPWDRGNLGYTF. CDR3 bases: TGCGCCAGCAGCCCCTGGGACAGGGGAAATCTCGGCTACACCTTC.

CDR3 sequence (DNA): TGTGCCAGCAGCCTGGACGGAACGAACACTGAAGCTTTCTTT. Its translation is CASSLDGTNTEAFF. This chain connects TRBV7-9 to TRBJ1-1; unclear D gene. The CDR3 has 14 amino acids. V was pared by 5 bases and J by 1 base, with 11 bases between. Per germline, CDR1 SEHNR and CDR2 FQNEAQ (reference sequence).

Here the CDR3 reads CASSIQRHGGQPQHF. The CDR3 DNA is TGTGCCAGTAGTATACAACGGCACGGTGGTCAGCCCCAGCATTTT. The V gene is TRBV19, the J gene TRBJ1-5; D unresolved. Per germline, CDR1 LNHDA and CDR2 SQIVND (reference sequence). V lost 2 bases and J 6 bases, leaving 14 bases between the germline ends. The CDR3 is made up of 15 amino acids.

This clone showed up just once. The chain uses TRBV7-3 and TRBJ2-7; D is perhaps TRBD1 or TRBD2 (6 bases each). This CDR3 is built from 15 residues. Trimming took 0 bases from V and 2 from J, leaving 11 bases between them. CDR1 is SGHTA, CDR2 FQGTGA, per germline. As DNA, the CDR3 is TGTGCCAGCAGCTTAACGCCGAGGGGGGCCTACGAGCAGTACTTC. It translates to CASSLTPRGAYEQYF.

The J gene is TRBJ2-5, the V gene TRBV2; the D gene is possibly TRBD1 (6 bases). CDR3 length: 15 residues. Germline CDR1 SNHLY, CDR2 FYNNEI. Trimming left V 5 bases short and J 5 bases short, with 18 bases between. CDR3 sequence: CASSSLTGQGETQYF. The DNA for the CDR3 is TGTGCCAGCAGTTCCCTGACAGGCCAGGGGGAGACCCAGTACTTC.

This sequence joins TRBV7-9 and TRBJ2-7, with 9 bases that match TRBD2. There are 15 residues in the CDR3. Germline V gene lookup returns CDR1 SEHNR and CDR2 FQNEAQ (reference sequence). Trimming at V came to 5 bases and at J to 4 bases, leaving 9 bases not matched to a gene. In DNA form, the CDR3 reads TGTGCCAGCAGCGCAGGGGGGACTAGCTTTTACGAGCAGTACTTC. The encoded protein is CASSAGGTSFYEQYF.

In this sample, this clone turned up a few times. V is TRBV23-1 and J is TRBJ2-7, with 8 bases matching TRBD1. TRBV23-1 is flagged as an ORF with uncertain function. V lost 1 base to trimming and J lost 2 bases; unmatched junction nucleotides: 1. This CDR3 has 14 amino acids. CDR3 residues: CASSQWDRTYEQYF. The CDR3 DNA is TGCGCCAGCAGTCAATGGGACAGGACCTACGAGCAGTACTTC.

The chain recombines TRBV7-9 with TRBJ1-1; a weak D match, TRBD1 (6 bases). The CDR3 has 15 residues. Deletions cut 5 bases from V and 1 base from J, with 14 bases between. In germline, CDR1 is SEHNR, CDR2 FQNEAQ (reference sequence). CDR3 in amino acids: CASSHQTGANTEAFF. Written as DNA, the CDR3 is TGTGCCAGCAGCCACCAGACAGGAGCGAACACTGAAGCTTTCTTT.

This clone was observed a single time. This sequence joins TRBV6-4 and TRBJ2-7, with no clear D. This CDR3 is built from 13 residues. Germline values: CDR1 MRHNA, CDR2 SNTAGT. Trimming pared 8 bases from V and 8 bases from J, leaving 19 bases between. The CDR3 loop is CASPYGWGNQQYF. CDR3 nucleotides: TGTGCCAGCCCGTACGGATGGGGAAATCAGCAGTACTTC.

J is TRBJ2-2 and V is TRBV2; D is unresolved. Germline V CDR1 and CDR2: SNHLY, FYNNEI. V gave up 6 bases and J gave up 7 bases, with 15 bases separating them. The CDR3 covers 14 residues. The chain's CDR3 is CASRTPELLGELFF. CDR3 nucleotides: TGTGCCAGCAGGACACCCGAGCTCCTCGGGGAGCTGTTTTTT.

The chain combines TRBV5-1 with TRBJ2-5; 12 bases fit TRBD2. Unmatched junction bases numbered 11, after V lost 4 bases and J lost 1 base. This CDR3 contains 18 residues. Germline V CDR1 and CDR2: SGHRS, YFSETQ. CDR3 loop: CASSPGLAGRPLQETQYF. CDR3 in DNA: TGCGCCAGCAGCCCCGGACTAGCGGGGCGCCCCCTCCAAGAGACCCAGTACTTC.

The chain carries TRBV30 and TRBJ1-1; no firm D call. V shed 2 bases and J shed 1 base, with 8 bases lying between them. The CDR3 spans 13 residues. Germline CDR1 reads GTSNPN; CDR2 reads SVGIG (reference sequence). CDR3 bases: TGTGCCTGGAGTTTAGACTGGAACACTGAAGCTTTCTTT. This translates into CAWSLDWNTEAFF.

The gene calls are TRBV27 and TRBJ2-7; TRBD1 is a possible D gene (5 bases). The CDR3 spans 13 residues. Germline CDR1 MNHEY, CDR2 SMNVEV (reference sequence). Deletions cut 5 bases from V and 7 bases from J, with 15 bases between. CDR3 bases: TGTGCCAGCAGTGCCGGGCCTCCAGGGGAGCAGTACTTC. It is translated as CASSAGPPGEQYF.

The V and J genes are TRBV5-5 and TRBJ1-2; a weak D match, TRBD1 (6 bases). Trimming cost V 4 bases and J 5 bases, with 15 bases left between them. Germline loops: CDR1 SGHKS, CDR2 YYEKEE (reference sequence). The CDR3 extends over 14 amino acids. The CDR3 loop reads CASSPDSGLYGYTF. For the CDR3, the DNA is TGTGCCAGCAGCCCGGACAGTGGGTTATATGGCTACACCTTC.

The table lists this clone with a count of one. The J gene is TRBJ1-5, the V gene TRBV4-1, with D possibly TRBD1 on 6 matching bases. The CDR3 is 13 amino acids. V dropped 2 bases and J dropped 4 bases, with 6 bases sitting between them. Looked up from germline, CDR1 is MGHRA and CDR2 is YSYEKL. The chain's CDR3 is CASSQTGNQPQHF. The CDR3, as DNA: TGCGCCAGCAGCCAAACAGGGAATCAGCCCCAGCATTTT.